This T cell receptor beta chain was recorded in a study of T cell responses to AZD1222 COVID-19 vaccine. Study information: The study pooled second doses at about 4 or about 12 weeks.

Concerning this clone itself: The target antigen is unknown.

Study-level findings and limits: White British ancestry dominated among donors, who included more females, and clonal diversity was possibly underestimated. Breadth and depth of Spike-specific TCRs rose after two AZD1222 doses. CD4 TCRs associated with vaccination spanned spike, dominating at 160-218 and 743-854.

Assay: immunoSEQ multiplex PCR; the TCRdb copy retains only in-frame clones and omits some. The sample has approximately 150,000 clones, over 75% seen once. This sample comprised peripheral blood, obtained on day 0 of AZD1222 vaccination. The receptor was derived from an adult in good health.

CDR3 nucleotides: TGTGCCAGCAGCTTAGGGGCCGGCGTTGATTGGGAGCAGTTCTTC. Translated: CASSLGAGVDWEQFF. This chain uses TRBV11-2 with TRBJ2-1; unclear D gene. The CDR3 runs to 15 residues. V was pared by 1 base and J by 10 bases, with 17 bases between. Germline V gives CDR1 SGHAT, CDR2 FQNNGV.